Listed here are 15 T cell receptor beta chains from one sample, sequenced in a study of cytomegalovirus exposure and HLA in healthy donors. PCR employed 60 Vbeta and 13 Jbeta primers. Repertoires were generated with immunoSEQ multiplex PCR, while TCRdb's copy carries only in-frame clones and drops some. The repertoire has approximately 130,000 clones, approximately 80% of them found once; the top ten carry approximately 3.6%. Input material: PBMCs. These receptors came from a man aged 25 to 40 in good health and CMV-seronegative.

The genes are TRBV16 and TRBJ2-1; 8 nucleotides line up with TRBD2. The CDR3 extends over 16 amino acids. CDR1 is KGHSY, CDR2 FQNENV, per germline. Trimming cost V 4 bases and J 0 bases; bases outside gene matches: 5. The CDR3 loop reads CASSRGLGSSYNEQFF. The DNA of the CDR3 is TGTGCCAGCAGCCGGGGACTAGGGAGCTCCTACAATGAGCAGTTCTTC.

This sequence joins TRBV27 and TRBJ2-2; no clear D gene. Germline values: CDR1 MNHEY, CDR2 SMNVEV (reference sequence). Trimming took 8 bases from V and 3 from J, leaving 16 bases between them. CDR3 length equals 15 residues. CDR3 nucleotides: TGTGCCAGCTTTGTACCGCCGCGCGACACCGGGGAGCTGTTTTTT. The encoded protein is CASFVPPRDTGELFF.

The chain couples TRBV6-5 to TRBJ2-1, with a possible D match to TRBD1 (5 bases). The CDR3 covers 14 residues. Trimming pared 5 bases from V and 0 bases from J, leaving 8 bases between. Germline V gene lookup returns CDR1 MNHEY and CDR2 SVGAGI. CDR3 loop: CASSVGVSYNEQFF. The DNA of the CDR3 is TGTGCCAGCAGTGTAGGGGTCTCCTACAATGAGCAGTTCTTC.

The rearrangement uses TRBV27 and TRBJ1-5; a possible D gene is TRBD1 (5 bases). The ends were cut back, 2 bases at V and 4 bases at J, with 9 bases in the middle. The germline gives CDR1 MNHEY, CDR2 SMNVEV (reference sequence). This CDR3 is built from 14 residues. This CDR3 reads CASSLDRINQPQHF. In nucleotides, the CDR3 is TGTGCCAGCAGTTTAGACAGAATAAATCAGCCCCAGCATTTT.

The chain uses TRBV30 and TRBJ1-1; D perhaps matches TRBD1 (5 bases). The V end was cut by 2 bases, the J end by 3 bases, with 22 bases between. This CDR3 is 17 amino acids long. Germline V gives CDR1 GTSNPN, CDR2 SVGIG (reference sequence). The CDR3 region has the DNA TGTGCCTGGAGTAATAAGAGGGCAGGGAGGAAGGACACTGAAGCTTTCTTT. The encoded protein is CAWSNKRAGRKDTEAFF.

In nucleotides, the CDR3 is TGCGCCAGCAGCACCGGGACAGGGATCTACGAGCAGTACTTC. Translating gives CASSTGTGIYEQYF. The chain links TRBV5-1 to TRBJ2-7, with 9 bases fitting TRBD1. With 4 bases clipped from V and 3 bases from J, the junction kept 5 bases outside the gene matches. The CDR3 loop spans 14 amino acids. Germline CDR1 reads SGHRS; CDR2 reads YFSETQ. Filled out from reference TRBV5-1 and TRBJ2-7, the complete variable domain reads KAGVTQTPRYLIKTRGQQVTLSCSPISGHRSVSWYQQTPGQGLQFLFEYFSETQRNKGNFPGRFSGRQFSNSRSEMNVSTLELGDSALYLCASSTGTGIYEQYFGPGTRLTVT.

The CDR3 is CASSLAGTTSYEQYF. CDR3 DNA: TGTGCCAGCAGCTTGGCCGGGACAACCTCCTACGAGCAGTACTTC. The chain has TRBV5-4 and TRBJ2-7, with D possibly TRBD1 on 6 matching bases. CDR1 is SGHNT and CDR2 is YYREEE in the germline V gene (reference sequence). The CDR3 is made up of 15 amino acids. The V and J ends lost 0 bases and 0 bases respectively, with 10 bases between them.

The rearrangement links TRBV7-8 to TRBJ1-3, with D perhaps TRBD1 (6 bases). Trimming shortened V by 3 bases and J by 4 bases, and 19 bases separated the two germline ends. Germline CDR1 is SGHVS and CDR2 is FQNEAQ. This CDR3 region has 17 residues. CDR3 sequence: CASSFSRQAEGGNTIYF. CDR3 nucleotides: TGTGCCAGCAGCTTCTCTCGACAGGCAGAAGGAGGAAACACCATATATTTT.

The rearrangement links TRBV19 to TRBJ2-3, with a tentative D call TRBD1 (5 bases). The CDR3 is made up of 15 amino acids. Germline lookup yields CDR1 LNHDA and CDR2 SQIVND (reference sequence). V lost 3 bases to trimming and J lost 2 bases, with 12 bases between them. The CDR3 sequence is CASSIATGDTDTQYF. The CDR3 nucleotides are TGTGCCAGTAGTATTGCCACAGGCGACACAGATACGCAGTATTTT.

A single count supports this clone. The rearrangement uses TRBV11-2 and TRBJ2-2, with 11 positions matching TRBD2. Unmatched junction bases numbered 8, after V lost 5 bases and J lost 6 bases. The CDR3 contains 16 residues. Germline V gene lookup returns CDR1 SGHAT and CDR2 FQNNGV. Written as DNA, the CDR3 is TGTGCCAGCAGCCGAATAGCGGGAGGGCTTTCCGGGGAGCTGTTTTTT. Translation gives CASSRIAGGLSGELFF.

The V call is TRBV6-1, the J call TRBJ1-2; 7 bases are shared with TRBD1. In germline, CDR1 is MNHNS, CDR2 SASEGT. V lost 4 bases, J lost 8 bases, and 7 bases stayed unmatched. This CDR3 is built from 13 residues. CDR3 sequence reads: CASSGQGLGGYTF. The DNA for the CDR3 is TGTGCCAGCAGTGGACAGGGATTGGGGGGCTACACCTTC.

The V call is TRBV27, the J call TRBJ2-7, with 11 bases that match TRBD2. CDR1 is MNHEY, CDR2 SMNVEV, per germline (reference sequence). V dropped 2 bases and J dropped 3; count of bases not matched to a gene: 15. The length of the CDR3 is 19 residues. CDR3 coding DNA: TGTGCCAGCAGTTTAGCCGGGACTAGCGGACTTAATTTCCACTACGAGCAGTACTTC. This codes for CASSLAGTSGLNFHYEQYF.

V gene TRBV6-1 combines with J gene TRBJ2-1; TRBD1 aligns across 8 bases. This CDR3 has 13 amino acids. Trimming removed 5 bases from V and 8 bases from J; junction bases left unmatched: 5. Germline V gene sequence: CDR1 MNHNS, CDR2 SASEGT. CDR3 region: CASSSDRDYEQFF. CDR3 in DNA: TGTGCCAGCAGTTCGGACAGGGACTATGAGCAGTTCTTC.

The chain employs TRBV30 and TRBJ2-2; 9 nucleotides line up with TRBD2. This CDR3 spans 14 amino acids. Per the germline V gene, CDR1 is GTSNPN and CDR2 is SVGIG (reference sequence). The CDR3 region is CASSGGTNTGELFF. The CDR3 bases are TGTGCGTCAAGCGGGGGGACGAACACCGGGGAGCTGTTTTTT.

The chain's CDR3 is CASSQQGAVYNSPLHF. The CDR3 coding sequence is TGCGCCAGCAGCCAACAGGGGGCTGTCTATAATTCACCCCTCCACTTT. The chain employs TRBV4-1 and TRBJ1-6; 8 bases are a match to TRBD1. Germline CDR1 is MGHRA and CDR2 is YSYEKL. This CDR3 is 16 amino acids long. The V and J ends lost 2 bases and 3 bases, in that order; junction bases with no gene match: 3.